This TCR beta chain originates from a study of T cells expressing NK-cell markers. The CDR3 spans 12 residues. CDR1 is SGHTA, CDR2 FQGNSA, per germline. TCRdb reprocessed the 5' RACE reads and stores each CDR3 protein as one record, lacking DNA. The ten top clones account for approximately 0.39%, within a sample of over 200,000 distinct CDR3 sequences. The source material was blood T cells: a sorted CD56 or NKG2C T cell subset, CD4+ or CD8+ T cells, or bulk PBMC T cells (not recorded which). The origin of this receptor is a man younger than 35 in good health. The chain is built from TRBV7-2 and TRBJ2-5. The CDR3 reads CASSPSVRSQYF.